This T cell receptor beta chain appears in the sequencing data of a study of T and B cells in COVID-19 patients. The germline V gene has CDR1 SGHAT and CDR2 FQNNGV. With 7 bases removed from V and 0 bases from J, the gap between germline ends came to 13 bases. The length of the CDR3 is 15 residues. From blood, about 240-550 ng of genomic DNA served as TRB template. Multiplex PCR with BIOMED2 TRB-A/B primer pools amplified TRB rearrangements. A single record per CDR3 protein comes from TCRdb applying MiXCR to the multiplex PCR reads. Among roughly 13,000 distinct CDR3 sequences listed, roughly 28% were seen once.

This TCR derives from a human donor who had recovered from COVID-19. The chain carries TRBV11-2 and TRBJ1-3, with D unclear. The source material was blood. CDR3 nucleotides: TGTGCCAGCACGATTAATGAAGGCTCTGGAAACACCATATATTTT. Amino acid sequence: CASTINEGSGNTIYF.